The rows below give T cell receptor beta chains drawn from one sample of a study of T cells after posttransplantation cyclophosphamide. Sequencing used immunoSEQ multiplex PCR; TCRdb keeps in-frame clones, though not all of them. The sample is made up of about 37,000 clones, none counted only once. The specimen was PBMCs. The receptors stem from a man aged 30 to 39 in good health and a related stem cell transplant donor. Each CDR3 is given with its conserved first and last residue. A D gene is named only where the DNA matches it firmly. Clone size is shown for a subset of rows, as once, few, many or a class of expanded clone.

abundance | j_gene | d_gene | v_gene | CDR3nt | CDR3aa
few | TRBJ2-5 | - | TRBV24-1 | TGTGCCACCAGTGGAGTGGGCCTTCAACAAGAGACCCAGTACTTC | CATSGVGLQQETQYF
many | TRBJ2-1 | - | TRBV11-2 | TGTGCCAGCAGCGGCCTTGACAATGAGCAGTTCTTC | CASSGLDNEQFF
many | TRBJ2-7 | TRBD2 | TRBV7-8 | TGTGCCAGCAGCTTATCAGTGGGACTAGCGGGGACCTACTACGAGCAGTACTTC | CASSLSVGLAGTYYEQYF
many | TRBJ2-1 | - | TRBV19 | TGTGCCAGTAGTACTCCGGGCCCCCCAGGGGAGCAGTTCTTC | CASSTPGPPGEQFF
many | TRBJ1-5 | TRBD1 | TRBV5-6 | TGTGCCAGCAGCATTCGGACAGGGGATACTAATCAGCCCCAGCATTTT | CASSIRTGDTNQPQHF
- | TRBJ2-5 | TRBD2 | TRBV28 | TGTGCCAGCATCCCGGGGGGGCCGGGAGAGACCCAGTACTTC | CASIPGGPGETQYF
many | TRBJ2-6 | - | TRBV11-3 | TGTGCCAGCAGCCCGTTTAAAGGGGCCAACGTCCTGACTTTC | CASSPFKGANVLTF
many | TRBJ1-3 | - | TRBV9 | TGTGCCAGCAGCGTAGCTTCTGGAAACACCATATATTTT | CASSVASGNTIYF
many | TRBJ1-1 | - | TRBV20-1 | TGCAGTGCTAGAGTCGGCACTGAAGCTTTCTTT | CSARVGTEAFF
few | TRBJ2-2 | TRBD2 | TRBV5-1 | TGCGCCAGCAGCTCCGGACTAGCGGGGGGGCCGGGCACCGGGGAGCTGTTTTTT | CASSSGLAGGPGTGELFF
- | TRBJ2-3 | TRBD2 | TRBV9 | TGTGCCAGCAGCGTAACGGGACTAGACTCAGATACGCAGTATTTT | CASSVTGLDSDTQYF
many | TRBJ1-4 | TRBD1 | TRBV14 | TGTGCCAGCAGCCAAGATGGGAACAGGGGCGCAACTAATGAAAAACTGTTTTTT | CASSQDGNRGATNEKLFF
many | TRBJ2-1 | TRBD2 | TRBV6-2/TRBV6-3 | TGTGCCAGCCGTCCTAGCGGGGGTTCCAGAGAGCAGTTCTTC | CASRPSGGSREQFF
few | TRBJ2-7 | TRBD1 | TRBV24-1 | TGTGCCACCAGTGACCCAGCGGGGGGACAGGGGGCTTACGAGCAGTACTTC | CATSDPAGGQGAYEQYF
many | TRBJ2-1 | - | TRBV18 | TGTGCCAGCTCACCACCGCAGGGATATGAGCAGTTCTTC | CASSPPQGYEQFF
many | TRBJ2-7 | TRBD1 | TRBV4-3 | TGCGCCAGCAGCCAATCCCGGACAGGGAACAACCACGAGCAGTACTTC | CASSQSRTGNNHEQYF
- | TRBJ2-5 | - | TRBV5-1 | TGCGCCAGCAGCTCCAGATCAGGAGAAGAGACCCAGTACTTC | CASSSRSGEETQYF
many | TRBJ2-1 | TRBD2 | TRBV7-9 | TGTGCCAGCAGCCCGAGCGGGGGGGCCCATTATGAGCAGTTCTTC | CASSPSGGAHYEQFF
many | TRBJ1-1 | TRBD1 | TRBV5-6 | TGTGCCAGCAGCGCGACCGGGACAGGGGGCACTGAAGCTTTCTTT | CASSATGTGGTEAFF
many | TRBJ2-2 | TRBD1 | TRBV5-8 | TGTGCCAGCAGCTCTGGACAGGGGTTCTCCGGGGAGCTGTTTTTT | CASSSGQGFSGELFF
many | TRBJ1-3 | - | TRBV2 | TGTGCCAGCAGTGCGGTTAACACCATATATTTT | CASSAVNTIYF
many | TRBJ2-7 | TRBD1 | TRBV6-2/TRBV6-3 | TGTGCCAGCAGGTACGACAGGGGGCTCTACGAGCAGTACTTC | CASRYDRGLYEQYF
many | TRBJ2-1 | TRBD1 | TRBV5-1 | TGCGCCAGCAGCTTGGGACAGGGGGCGAGGAGCTCCTACAATGAGCAGTTCTTC | CASSLGQGARSSYNEQFF
many | TRBJ1-2 | TRBD1 | TRBV5-8 | TGTGCCAGCAGCTTGGGGAACCGACAGGGGGATTACTATGGCTACACCTTC | CASSLGNRQGDYYGYTF
- | TRBJ2-3 | TRBD1 | TRBV6-1 | TGTGCCAGCAAATTTGACAGGGCCACAGATACGCAGTATTTT | CASKFDRATDTQYF
many | TRBJ2-2 | - | TRBV7-3 | TGTGCCAGCAGCCTACCCGGCCAGGGGAGAACCGGGGAGCTGTTTTTT | CASSLPGQGRTGELFF
- | TRBJ1-5 | - | TRBV27 | TGTGCCAGCAGTTTAATGGCTCAGCCCCAGCATTTT | CASSLMAQPQHF
few | TRBJ1-2 | TRBD1 | TRBV4-1 | TGCGCCAGCAGCCAAGGGGGCGTGGGACAGGGCCTGAGTGGCTACACCTTC | CASSQGGVGQGLSGYTF
many | TRBJ2-5 | - | TRBV5-1 | TGCGCCAGCAGCTCCGCCCAGAGAGCGCAGTACTTC | CASSSAQRAQYF
many | TRBJ2-3 | - | TRBV27 | TGTGCCAGCAGTATCCGGATTTTAGGGACGCAGTATTTT | CASSIRILGTQYF
- | TRBJ1-1 | TRBD1 | TRBV7-8 | TGTGCCAGCAGCCCCAGGGAGGGACAGGGAAAAGCTTTCTTT | CASSPREGQGKAFF
many | TRBJ1-1 | - | TRBV6-2/TRBV6-3 | TGTGCCAGCAGTTACTCGCAGGGCCAGATGAACACTGAAGCTTTCTTT | CASSYSQGQMNTEAFF